This passage covers 19 T cell receptor beta chains from one sample sequenced in a study of cytomegalovirus exposure and HLA in healthy donors. This table comes from immunoSEQ multiplex PCR, and its TCRdb copy is limited to in-frame clones, with some not included. The table includes roughly 60,000 clones, around 90% detected once. The source material was PBMCs. The receptor source for this set is a woman in her 30s in good health and CMV-seronegative.

The V and J genes are TRBV4-1 and TRBJ1-3; D not resolved. The ends were cut back, 1 base at V and 0 bases at J, with 13 bases in the middle. CDR1 and CDR2 (germline): MGHRA, YSYEKL. There are 17 residues in the CDR3. The CDR3 nucleotides read TGCGCCAGCAGCCAAGTCGGGGTCAAATCCTCTGGAAACACCATATATTTT. Translating gives CASSQVGVKSSGNTIYF.

The CDR3 bases are TGTGCCAGTAGTATGGCCAGGGGCCCCGCTGAAGCTTTCTTT. Residues: CASSMARGPAEAFF. V is TRBV19 and J is TRBJ1-1; TRBD1 might be the D (6 bases). This CDR3 contains 14 residues. V was cut by 3 bases and J by 6 bases, with 14 bases left in between. Germline V CDR1 and CDR2: LNHDA, SQIVND (reference sequence).

The chain is built from TRBV7-9 and TRBJ2-1; D is ambiguous. This CDR3 is built from 12 residues. The V end lost 0 bases, the J end lost 8 bases, and 5 bases lay between the germline ends. The germline V gene encodes CDR1 SEHNR and CDR2 FQNEAQ (reference sequence). CDR3 region: CASSLAQDEQFF. Here the CDR3 DNA reads TGTGCCAGCAGCTTAGCCCAGGATGAGCAGTTCTTC.

This clone was seen a handful of times. V and J are TRBV7-9 and TRBJ1-5, with D possibly TRBD1 on 5 matching bases. The germline V gene has CDR1 SEHNR and CDR2 FQNEAQ (reference sequence). With 2 bases removed from V and 7 bases from J, the gap between germline ends came to 9 bases. The CDR3 is made up of 13 amino acids. CDR3 nucleotides: TGTGCCAGCAGCTTAAGGGGAGGCCAGCCCCAGCATTTT. This encodes CASSLRGGQPQHF.

The chain joins TRBV7-6 to TRBJ2-1, with 8 positions matching TRBD1. CDR3 length: 13 amino acids. The germline CDR1 and CDR2 sequences are SGHVS and FNYEAQ. V lost 5 bases and J lost 5; bases outside the gene matches: 2. Here the CDR3 reads CASSTGQDNEQFF. The CDR3 DNA follows: TGTGCCAGCAGCACGGGACAGGACAATGAGCAGTTCTTC.

The chain is built from TRBV19 and TRBJ1-2, with a possible D match to TRBD1 (5 bases). CDR1 and CDR2 (germline): LNHDA, SQIVND (reference sequence). This CDR3 has 15 amino acids. Trimming took off 5 bases at V and 4 bases at J, with 17 bases between the two ends. CDR3 bases: TGTGCCAGTAGTCTCTCGCAGGGATCTTTCTATGGCTACACCTTC. This sequence encodes CASSLSQGSFYGYTF.

The V and J genes are TRBV27 and TRBJ2-7; 10 bases fit TRBD2. From germline, CDR1 is MNHEY and CDR2 SMNVEV (reference sequence). V gave up 9 bases and J gave up 0 bases; unmatched junction bases: 8. The CDR3 has 15 residues. The CDR3 here is CASRLAGSSSYEQYF. The CDR3 DNA sequence: TGTGCCAGTCGACTAGCGGGTTCGAGCTCCTACGAGCAGTACTTC.

The chain is built from TRBV9 and TRBJ2-2; 8 bases fit TRBD1. CDR3 length: 17 amino acids. CDR1 is SGDLS and CDR2 is YYNGEE in the germline V gene. The junction had 9 bases not matched to a gene; V was cut back by 4 bases and J by 1 base. CDR3 residues: CASSLGTGTGNTGELFF. In DNA, the CDR3 is TGTGCCAGCAGCTTAGGAACCGGGACAGGGAACACCGGGGAGCTGTTTTTT.

The V gene is TRBV6-6, the J gene TRBJ2-3, with D possibly being TRBD1 (6 bases). Trimming removed 6 bases from V and 2 bases from J, with 12 bases in between. Germline CDR1 MNHNY, CDR2 SVGAGI (reference sequence). The CDR3 has 14 amino acids. CDR3 loop: CASRLGQNTDTQYF. CDR3 bases: TGTGCCAGCAGGTTAGGACAGAACACAGATACGCAGTATTTT.

J is TRBJ2-7 and V is TRBV4-3; 7 bases line up with TRBD2. CDR1 LGHNA and CDR2 YSLEER come from the germline V gene. This CDR3 has 17 amino acids. V shed 0 bases and J 1 base; nucleotides not matched to a gene: 9. The CDR3 DNA sequence: TGCGCCAGCAGCCAAGATGTATCGCGGGAGTGGTCCTACGAGCAGTACTTC. The encoded protein is CASSQDVSREWSYEQYF.

The chain employs TRBV7-3 and TRBJ2-5, with 7 bases lining up with TRBD2. Trimming removed 5 bases from V and 5 bases from J; junction bases left unmatched: 5. CDR3 length: 13 residues. Germline V CDR1 and CDR2: SGHTA, FQGTGA. The CDR3 is CASSPGGWETQYF. The CDR3 DNA reads as TGTGCCAGCAGCCCCGGGGGGTGGGAGACCCAGTACTTC.

In DNA form, the CDR3 reads TGTGCCAGCAGTGACGGGAGAGCCCCCAATGAGCAGTTCTTC. Its protein is CASSDGRAPNEQFF. This sequence joins TRBV2 and TRBJ2-1, with TRBD2 as a possible D gene (6 bases). The CDR3 extends over 14 amino acids. The V end lost 3 bases, the J end lost 6 bases, and 12 bases lay between the germline ends. The germline gives CDR1 SNHLY, CDR2 FYNNEI.

The chain combines TRBV7-8 with TRBJ2-5, with TRBD1 matching over 9 bases. The CDR3 spans 16 residues. V shed 5 bases and J 2 bases; nucleotides not matched to a gene: 9. Germline V lookup: CDR1 SGHVS, CDR2 FQNEAQ. DNA for the CDR3: TGTGCCAGCAGCCCGGTCGGGACAGGGAGGCAAGAGACCCAGTACTTC. It specifies CASSPVGTGRQETQYF.

The V gene is TRBV28, the J gene TRBJ2-6; 7 nucleotides match TRBD1. V lost 7 bases to trimming and J lost 3 bases; unmatched junction nucleotides: 3. CDR3 length: 14 residues. Germline V CDR1 and CDR2: MDHEN, SYDVKM. DNA of the CDR3: TGTGCCAGCAAGGGGGCTGATGGGGCCAACGTCCTGACTTTC. It yields the protein CASKGADGANVLTF.

J is TRBJ2-7 and V is TRBV2; D not resolved. The ends were cut back, 9 bases at V and 2 bases at J, with 11 bases in the middle. Germline loops: CDR1 SNHLY, CDR2 FYNNEI. This CDR3 is 12 amino acids long. CDR3 DNA: TGTGCCAGTACTCCGAACCCCTACGAGCAGTACTTC. Protein product: CASTPNPYEQYF. The complete variable domain, with remaining parts taken from reference TRBV2 and TRBJ2-7, reads EPEVTQTPSHQVTQMGQEVILRCVPISNHLYFYWYRQILGQKVEFLVSFYNNEISEKSEIFDDQFSVERPDGSNFTLKIRSTKLEDSAMYFCASTPNPYEQYFGPGTRLTVT.

This sequence joins TRBV2 and TRBJ1-2, with TRBD1 identical over 7 bases. V gave up 6 bases and J gave up 4 bases; unmatched junction bases: 11. Germline V CDR1 and CDR2: SNHLY, FYNNEI. CDR3 length: 15 residues. CDR3 in amino acids: CASSWGDRLPYGYTF. CDR3 sequence (DNA): TGTGCCAGCAGCTGGGGGGACAGATTGCCCTATGGCTACACCTTC. Complete variable domain (other parts from reference TRBV2 and TRBJ1-2): EPEVTQTPSHQVTQMGQEVILRCVPISNHLYFYWYRQILGQKVEFLVSFYNNEISEKSEIFDDQFSVERPDGSNFTLKIRSTKLEDSAMYFCASSWGDRLPYGYTFGSGTRLTVV.

The rearrangement joins TRBV19 to TRBJ2-7; 7 nucleotides align to TRBD1. The V gene end was trimmed by 3 bases and the J gene end by 2 bases; junction bases not matched to a gene: 7. The CDR3 loop spans 15 amino acids. The germline V gene encodes CDR1 LNHDA and CDR2 SQIVND (reference sequence). CDR3 region: CASSIAPTGTYEQYF. CDR3 bases: TGTGCCAGTAGTATTGCCCCGACAGGGACCTACGAGCAGTACTTC. The entire variable domain, with the rest obtained from reference TRBV19 and TRBJ2-7, is as follows: DGGITQSPKYLFRKEGQNVTLSCEQNLNHDAMYWYRQDPGQGLRLIYYSQIVNDFQKGDIAEGYSVSREKKESFPLTVTSAQKNPTAFYLCASSIAPTGTYEQYFGPGTRLTVT.

The CDR3 DNA is TGTGCCAGCACTAGCTCCGGGGATATCTTGTATGGCTACACCTTC. This translates into CASTSSGDILYGYTF. The V gene is TRBV28, the J gene TRBJ1-2; no reliable D call. CDR1 MDHEN and CDR2 SYDVKM come from the germline V gene. Trimming stripped 7 bases from V and 5 bases from J, with 20 bases between. The CDR3 length is 15 residues.

The chain combines TRBV5-8 with TRBJ1-1; no firm D call. Trimming shortened V by 2 bases and J by 1 base, and 3 bases separated the two germline ends. The CDR3 runs to 12 residues. Germline-derived CDR1 and CDR2 are SGHTS and YDEGEE. The CDR3 DNA follows: TGTGCCAGCAGCTTCGGGAACACTGAAGCTTTCTTT. Amino acids: CASSFGNTEAFF.